This T cell receptor (beta chain) was captured in a study of cytomegalovirus exposure and HLA in healthy donors. V shed 7 bases and J shed 2 bases, with 16 bases lying between them. The germline V gene encodes CDR1 SQVTM and CDR2 ANQGSEA. The CDR3 is 14 amino acids. Turning to this clone: Its antigen is unidentified.

Study outcomes and limitations: Earlier analysis found most TCR beta V segments productive about 87% or about 30% of the time.

The study ran its PCR with 60 Vbeta and 13 Jbeta primers. The table came from immunoSEQ multiplex PCR; TCRdb's copy has only in-frame clones and leaves some out. The table has approximately 90,000 clones, around 77% seen once. Input material: PBMCs. The sequence was obtained from a boy aged 5 to 17 in good health and CMV-seronegative. This chain uses TRBV29-1 with TRBJ2-3, with a tentative D call TRBD2 (5 bases). CDR3 bases: TGCAGCGCTGACGGGGTTGGACCCACAGATACGCAGTATTTT. Protein product: CSADGVGPTDTQYF.